This TCR beta chain is from a study of identical twins. General study results and limits: Among beta out-of-frame sequences, excess sharing between twins appeared weaker. Where out-of-frame alpha sequences were twin-shared, they showed excess low generation probability.

A universal primer site was incorporated via template switching, and the cDNA contained unique molecular identifiers. TCRdb used MiXCR to reprocess the 5' RACE reads, holding one entry per CDR3 protein. The table includes approximately 94,000 distinct CDR3 sequences, under 6.5% detected once. In germline, CDR1 is MNHNS, CDR2 SASEGT. The junction had 3 bases not matched to a gene; V was cut back by 7 bases and J by 8 bases. There are 13 residues in the CDR3. In its sample, this clonotype was seen many times. No antigen is known for it. The origin of this receptor is a woman aged 45-65 years in good health. The chain carries TRBV6-1 and TRBJ1-6; 9 nucleotides align to TRBD1. Specimen: memory T cells sorted from blood. CDR3 coding DNA: TGTGCCAGCATCGGACAGGGGTATTCACCCCTCCACTTT. It encodes CASIGQGYSPLHF.